The 3 T cell receptor beta chains reported below all come from one sample, sequenced in a study of regulatory T cells in long-lasting Graves disease. To make TCR beta libraries, researchers used iRepertoire HTBI primers and Arm-PCR of CDR3 regions. TCRdb called the multiplex PCR reads again in MiXCR, with one record for every CDR3 protein. The sample shows approximately 440,000 distinct CDR3 sequences, around 24% of them seen only once. Time point in this sample: persistent/refractory GD, antithyroid drugs over 5 years with positive TRAb. RNA extracted from PBMCs served as the sequencing template. The material sequenced was peripheral blood mononuclear cells (PBMCs), taken when the disease was refractory, from a patient treated with antithyroid drugs. Receptors originate from a female donor with Graves disease.

In this sample, this clonotype turned up many times. The gene calls are TRBV19 and TRBJ1-1; 7 nucleotides agree with TRBD1. The V gene end was trimmed by 5 bases and the J gene end by 5 bases; junction bases not matched to a gene: 11. This CDR3 is built from 15 residues. Germline assignment: CDR1 LNHDA and CDR2 SQIVND (reference sequence). CDR3 bases: TGTGCCAGTAGTCTCCACAGGGGTCACGGGACTGAAGCTTTCTTT. This translates into CASSLHRGHGTEAFF. Variable domain in full (rest from reference TRBV19 and TRBJ1-1): DGGITQSPKYLFRKEGQNVTLSCEQNLNHDAMYWYRQDPGQGLRLIYYSQIVNDFQKGDIAEGYSVSREKKESFPLTVTSAQKNPTAFYLCASSLHRGHGTEAFFGQGTRLTVV.

This clonotype came up a few times. The chain carries TRBV20-1 and TRBJ2-7, with D perhaps TRBD1 or TRBD2 (5 bases each). Germline assignment: CDR1 DFQATT and CDR2 SNEGSKA (reference sequence). The CDR3 extends over 14 amino acids. Trimming pared 2 bases from V and 1 base from J, leaving 12 bases between. CDR3 protein: CSARTGTGSYEQYF. The CDR3, as DNA: TGCAGTGCTAGAACCGGGACGGGATCCTACGAGCAGTACTTC.

The V call is TRBV7-9, the J call TRBJ1-2, with 7 bases identical to TRBD1. Germline CDR1 and CDR2: SEHNR and FQNEAQ (reference sequence). With V trimmed by 5 bases and J by 1 base, 10 bases remained unmatched. This CDR3 is 16 amino acids long. This CDR3 is CASSHPGQGGNYGYTF. For the CDR3, the DNA is TGTGCCAGCAGCCACCCCGGGCAGGGGGGTAACTATGGCTACACCTTC.